This T cell receptor beta chain was profiled in a study of T cell repertoires in cytomegalovirus infection. Across the study: TCR beta signatures that were public indicated CMV infection and matching HLA type. General observations from the study: Totalled public TCR beta family frequency picked out people who carried CMV plus the relevant HLA.

MiXCR was run by TCRdb on the reads, yielding one entry per CDR3 protein. The table lists about 310,000 distinct CDR3 sequences, roughly a sixth of them singletons. Germline lookup yields CDR1 MNHNS and CDR2 SASEGT. Trimming cost V 5 bases and J 1 base, with 11 bases left between them. The CDR3 has 14 residues. There are many counts of this clonotype. What it binds is not known. The receptor was derived from a human donor in good health (CMV status not recorded). Some clones in this sample may be carry-over from other donors' samples. The chain carries TRBV6-1 and TRBJ1-1; D is unresolved. Sequenced input: PBMCs. The CDR3 coding sequence is TGTGCCAGCAGTACCGTAGCAGGGAACACTGAAGCTTTCTTT. It codes for CASSTVAGNTEAFF.